The clone carrying this T cell receptor beta chain was seen a few times. No antigen is known for it. The data belong to a study of naive and memory T cell subsets. General observations from the study: Naive and memory repertoire findings lacked a ground truth for validation. Naive and memory subsets had different power law exponents for TCR abundance. TCR counts from RNA may reflect activation-linked expression changes. In naive cells, over 90% of TCR sequences were seen only once. Possibly reflecting memory cells re-expressing CD45RA, a few larger clonotypes occurred in naive repertoires, especially CD8.

An equimolar mix of two oligonucleotides served as the beta constant-region primer for TRBC1 and TRBC2. Four rounds of PCR amplified the ligated cDNA using nested alpha and beta constant-region primers plus SP2. TCRdb fed the UMI-ligation and nested PCR reads into MiXCR, producing one record per CDR3 protein. The sample consists of 150,000 or so distinct CDR3 sequences, 22% of them appearing once. This CDR3 is 14 amino acids long. V lost 4 bases, J lost 2 bases, and 13 bases lay in between. The germline V gene encodes CDR1 SGHRS and CDR2 YFSETQ. The chain uses TRBV5-1 and TRBJ2-7, with D maybe TRBD2 (6 bases). Sample: naive CD4+ T cells from blood. The receptor was isolated from a human donor in good health. CDR3 protein: CASSKRVAAYEQYF. In DNA, the CDR3 is TGCGCCAGCAGCAAGCGGGTAGCGGCCTACGAGCAGTACTTC. The whole variable domain, filled in from reference TRBV5-1 and TRBJ2-7, reads KAGVTQTPRYLIKTRGQQVTLSCSPISGHRSVSWYQQTPGQGLQFLFEYFSETQRNKGNFPGRFSGRQFSNSRSEMNVSTLELGDSALYLCASSKRVAAYEQYFGPGTRLTVT.